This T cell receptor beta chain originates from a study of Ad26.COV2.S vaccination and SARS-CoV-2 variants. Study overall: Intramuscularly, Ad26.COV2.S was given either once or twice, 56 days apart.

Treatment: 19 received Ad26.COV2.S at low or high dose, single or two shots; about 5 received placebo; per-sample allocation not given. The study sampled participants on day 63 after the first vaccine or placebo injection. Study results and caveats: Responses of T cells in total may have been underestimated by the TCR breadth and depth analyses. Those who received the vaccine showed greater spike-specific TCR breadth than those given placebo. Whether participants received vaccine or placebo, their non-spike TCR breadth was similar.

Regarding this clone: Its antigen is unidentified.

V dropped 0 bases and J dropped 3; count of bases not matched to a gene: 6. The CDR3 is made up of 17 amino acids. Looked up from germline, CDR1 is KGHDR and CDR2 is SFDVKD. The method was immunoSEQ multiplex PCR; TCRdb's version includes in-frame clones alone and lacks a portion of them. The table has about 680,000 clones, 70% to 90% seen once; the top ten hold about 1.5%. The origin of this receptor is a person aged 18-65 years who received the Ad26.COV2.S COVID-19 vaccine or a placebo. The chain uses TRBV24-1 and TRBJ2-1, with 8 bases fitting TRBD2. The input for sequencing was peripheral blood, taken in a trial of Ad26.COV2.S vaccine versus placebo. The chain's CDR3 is CATSDLDSGAYYNEQFF. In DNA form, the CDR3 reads TGTGCCACCAGTGATTTGGATAGCGGGGCGTACTACAATGAGCAGTTCTTC.